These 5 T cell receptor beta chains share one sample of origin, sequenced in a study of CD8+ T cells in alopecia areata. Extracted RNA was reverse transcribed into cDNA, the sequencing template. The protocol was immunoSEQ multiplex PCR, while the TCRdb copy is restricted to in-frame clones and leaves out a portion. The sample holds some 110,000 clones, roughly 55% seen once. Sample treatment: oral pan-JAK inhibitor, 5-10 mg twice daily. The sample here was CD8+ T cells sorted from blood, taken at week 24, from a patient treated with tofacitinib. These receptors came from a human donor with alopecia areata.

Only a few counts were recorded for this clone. This CDR3 reads CASSVGRDNYGYTF. As DNA, the CDR3 is TGTGCCAGCAGCGTAGGCAGGGATAACTATGGCTACACCTTC. The chain combines TRBV9 with TRBJ1-2; possible D gene TRBD1, 5 bases. The V and J ends lost 0 bases and 1 base respectively, with 7 bases between them. The germline gives CDR1 SGDLS, CDR2 YYNGEE. The CDR3 runs to 14 residues. Complete variable domain (other parts from reference TRBV9 and TRBJ1-2): DSGVTQTPKHLITATGQRVTLRCSPRSGDLSVYWYQQSLDQGLQFLIQYYNGEERAKGNILERFSAQQFPDLHSELNLSSLELGDSALYFCASSVGRDNYGYTFGSGTRLTVV.

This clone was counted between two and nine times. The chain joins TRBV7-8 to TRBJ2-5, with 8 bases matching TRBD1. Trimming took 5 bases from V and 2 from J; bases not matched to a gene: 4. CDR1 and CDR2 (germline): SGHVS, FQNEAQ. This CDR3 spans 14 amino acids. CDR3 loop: CASSRGQGQETQYF. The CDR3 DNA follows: TGTGCCAGCAGCAGAGGACAGGGTCAAGAGACCCAGTACTTC.

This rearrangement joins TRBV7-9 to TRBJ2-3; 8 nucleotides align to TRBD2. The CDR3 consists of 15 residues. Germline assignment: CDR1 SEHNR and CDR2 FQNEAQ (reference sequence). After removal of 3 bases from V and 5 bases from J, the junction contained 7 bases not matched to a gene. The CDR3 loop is CASSLSRGGRDTQYF. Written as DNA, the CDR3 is TGTGCCAGCAGCTTGTCCCGGGGGGGCAGAGATACGCAGTATTTT. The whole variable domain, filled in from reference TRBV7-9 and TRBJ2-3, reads DTGVSQNPRHKITKRGQNVTFRCDPISEHNRLYWYRQTLGQGPEFLTYFQNEAQLEKSRLLSDRFSAERPKGSFSTLEIQRTEQGDSAMYLCASSLSRGGRDTQYFGPGTRLTVL.

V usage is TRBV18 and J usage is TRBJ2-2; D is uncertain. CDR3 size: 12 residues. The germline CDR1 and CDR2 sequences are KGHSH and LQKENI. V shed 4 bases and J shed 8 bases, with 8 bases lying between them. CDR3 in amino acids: CASSRRKGELFF. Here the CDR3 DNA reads TGTGCCAGCTCACGCCGAAAAGGGGAGCTGTTTTTT.

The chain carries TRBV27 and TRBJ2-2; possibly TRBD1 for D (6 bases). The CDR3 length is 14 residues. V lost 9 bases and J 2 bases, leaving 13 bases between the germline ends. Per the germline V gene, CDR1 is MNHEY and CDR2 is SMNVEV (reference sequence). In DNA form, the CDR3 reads TGTGCCAGTCGGGACATTGATAACACCGGGGAGCTGTTTTTT. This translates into CASRDIDNTGELFF.